This TCR beta chain was recovered during a study of post-analysis software for immune sequencing data. Study at large: The disease courses covered relapsing-remitting, secondary progressive and progressive-relapsing multiple sclerosis.

Study-wide results and caveats: Batch-matched samples strongly co-clustered by F measure. Normalized Chao1 diversity in multiple sclerosis patients fell significantly below that of controls.

Remarks on this clonotype: Antigen: not known.

Libraries were made from TCR beta cDNA, and they carried unique molecular identifiers. The authors obtained roughly 500,000 cDNA molecules from approximately 0.91 to 9.4 million T cells. Using its own MiXCR run on the PCR reads, TCRdb lists one record per CDR3 protein. The profile shows about 820,000 distinct CDR3 sequences, about 53% of them singletons. Sequencing input: blood. The sequence was obtained from a girl aged 10-17 years with multiple sclerosis.

CDR3 DNA sequence: TGTGCCAGCAGTCCACAGGATAATCAGCCCCAGCATTTT. Translating it yields CASSPQDNQPQHF. V is TRBV6-4 and J is TRBJ1-5, with a weak D call TRBD1 (5 bases). V was clipped by 5 bases and J by 4 bases, with 9 bases between them. The V gene's germline CDR1 is MRHNA and CDR2 SNTAGT. This CDR3 comprises 13 residues.